This T cell receptor (beta chain) was sequenced in a study of PD-L1 blockade in urothelial cancer. Study overall: Once treatment had started, blood was analyzed at 3 weeks (second dose) and again at 6 weeks.

V lost 2 bases and J lost 0, with 8 bases in between. The CDR3 runs to 15 residues. The germline V gene encodes CDR1 MNHEY and CDR2 SVGAGI. Clones were read by immunoSEQ multiplex PCR, and TCRdb kept only the in-frame ones, dropping some. This table holds tens of thousands of clones, 70% to 90% found once. The gene calls are TRBV6-5 and TRBJ1-3; the D gene is possibly TRBD1 (6 bases). This specimen consisted of PBMCs, obtained around atezolizumab (anti-PD-L1) treatment. This receptor was taken from a man in his forties or fifties with urothelial cancer. The CDR3 is CASSYGRGSGNTIYF. CDR3 sequence (DNA): TGTGCCAGCAGTTACGGCAGGGGCTCTGGAAACACCATATATTTT.